The following is a T cell receptor beta chain sequence with its context. Its specificity is not known. TCRdb recomputed calls from the RT-PCR reads with MiXCR, one row per CDR3 protein. Of about 540,000 distinct CDR3 sequences in the sample, less than 25% were seen once. This record comes from a study of response to subunit inactivated influenza vaccine. Whole-study findings and limits: Few new T cells, the authors suggested, are recruited by each seasonal influenza vaccination.

This CDR3 spans 15 amino acids. The trim removed 5 bases at V and 8 bases at J, leaving 11 bases unmatched. Germline V gene lookup returns CDR1 SGHDT and CDR2 YYEEEE. This sample was shared with a second study, whose subject was T cells expressing NK-cell markers. As reported in that work: As the method of synthesis, 5'RACE template switching with UMIs yielded TCR beta cDNA. The eight sequenced donors comprised seven who were HCMV-seropositive and one who was seronegative. Certain NKG2C+ T cell clones were expanded, and their HCMV specificity remained unclear.

The sample was CD4+ T cells sorted from PBMCs, taken 12 days after vaccination. The sequence was obtained from a man in his fifties or sixties who received an inactivated influenza vaccine. The chain carries TRBV5-6 and TRBJ1-4, with 8 bases identical to TRBD1. CDR3 in DNA: TGTGCCAGCAGTATCGACAGGGGCGTGGGGGAAAAACTGTTTTTT. It is translated as CASSIDRGVGEKLFF. Filled out from reference TRBV5-6 and TRBJ1-4, the complete variable domain reads DAGVTQSPTHLIKTRGQQVTLRCSPKSGHDTVSWYQQALGQGPQFIFQYYEEEERQRGNFPDRFSGHQFPNYSSELNVNALLLGDSALYLCASSIDRGVGEKLFFGSGTQLSVL.